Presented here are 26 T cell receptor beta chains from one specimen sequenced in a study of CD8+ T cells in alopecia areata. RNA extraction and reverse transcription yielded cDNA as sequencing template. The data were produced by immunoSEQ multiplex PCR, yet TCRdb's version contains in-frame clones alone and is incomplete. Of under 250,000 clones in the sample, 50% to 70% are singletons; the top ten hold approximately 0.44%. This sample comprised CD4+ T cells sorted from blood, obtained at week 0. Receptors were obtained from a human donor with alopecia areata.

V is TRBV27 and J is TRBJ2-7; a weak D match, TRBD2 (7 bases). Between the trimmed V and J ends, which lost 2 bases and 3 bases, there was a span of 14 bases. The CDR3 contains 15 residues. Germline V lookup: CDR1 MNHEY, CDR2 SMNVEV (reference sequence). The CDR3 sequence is CASSLRGARNYEQYF. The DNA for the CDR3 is TGTGCCAGCAGTTTACGGGGGGCGCGGAACTACGAGCAGTACTTC.

CDR3 protein: CASSLELAGGTRFDNEQFF. The CDR3 nucleotides read TGTGCCAGCAGCTTAGAACTAGCGGGAGGGACCCGGTTCGACAATGAGCAGTTCTTC. The chain links TRBV11-2 to TRBJ2-1, with TRBD2 matching 13 bases. The V and J ends lost 0 bases and 5 bases, in that order; junction bases with no gene match: 10. Germline CDR1 reads SGHAT; CDR2 reads FQNNGV. This CDR3 spans 19 amino acids.

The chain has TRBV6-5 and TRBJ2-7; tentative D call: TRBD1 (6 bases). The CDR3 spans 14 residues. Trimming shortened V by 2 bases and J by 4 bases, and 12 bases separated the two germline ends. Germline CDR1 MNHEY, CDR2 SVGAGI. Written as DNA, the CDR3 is TGTGCCAGCAGTTACCGCAGGGGTGGTTACGAGCAGTACTTC. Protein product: CASSYRRGGYEQYF.

The CDR3 spells CASSPRSERNYGYTF. The CDR3 bases are TGTGCCAGCAGCCCGAGGTCGGAGAGGAACTATGGCTACACCTTC. The J gene is TRBJ1-2, the V gene TRBV9; D not certain. V lost 4 bases and J lost 2, with 15 bases in between. The CDR3 sequence is 15 residues long. CDR1 is SGDLS and CDR2 is YYNGEE in the germline V gene.

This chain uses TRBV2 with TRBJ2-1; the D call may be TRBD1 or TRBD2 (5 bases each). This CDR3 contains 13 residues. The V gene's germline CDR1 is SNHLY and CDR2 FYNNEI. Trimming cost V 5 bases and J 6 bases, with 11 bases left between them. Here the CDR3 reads CASSPGTSNEQFF. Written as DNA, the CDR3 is TGTGCCAGCAGTCCCGGGACGAGCAATGAGCAGTTCTTC.

DNA of the CDR3: TGTGCCAACCGCCGGGACAGGGATAATGAGCAGTTCTTC. Residues: CANRRDRDNEQFF. The chain is built from TRBV2 and TRBJ2-1; 9 bases fit TRBD1. Germline V CDR1 and CDR2: SNHLY, FYNNEI. The length of the CDR3 is 13 residues. J was trimmed by 7 bases and V by 10 bases; bases with no gene match: 8.

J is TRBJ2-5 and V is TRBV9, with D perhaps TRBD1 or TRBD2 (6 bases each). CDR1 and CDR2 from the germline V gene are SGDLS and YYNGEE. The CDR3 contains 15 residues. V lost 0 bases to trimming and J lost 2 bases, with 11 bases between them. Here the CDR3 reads CASSVGGASQETQYF. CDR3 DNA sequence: TGTGCCAGCAGCGTAGGGGGGGCCAGTCAAGAGACCCAGTACTTC. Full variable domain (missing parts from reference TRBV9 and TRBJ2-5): DSGVTQTPKHLITATGQRVTLRCSPRSGDLSVYWYQQSLDQGLQFLIQYYNGEERAKGNILERFSAQQFPDLHSELNLSSLELGDSALYFCASSVGGASQETQYFGPGTRLLVL.

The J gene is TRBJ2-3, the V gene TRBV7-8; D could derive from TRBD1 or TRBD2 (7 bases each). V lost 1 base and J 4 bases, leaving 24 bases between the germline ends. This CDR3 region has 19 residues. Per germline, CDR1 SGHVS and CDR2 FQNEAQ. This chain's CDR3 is CASSLGPLRSQGRADTQYF. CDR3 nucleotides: TGTGCCAGCAGCTTAGGACCCCTGAGATCACAGGGGAGGGCAGATACGCAGTATTTT.

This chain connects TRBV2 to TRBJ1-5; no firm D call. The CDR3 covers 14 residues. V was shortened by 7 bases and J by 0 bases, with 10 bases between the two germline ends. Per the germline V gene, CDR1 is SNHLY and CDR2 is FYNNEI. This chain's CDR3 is CASTADGSNQPQHF. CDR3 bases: TGTGCCAGCACTGCGGACGGTAGCAATCAGCCCCAGCATTTT. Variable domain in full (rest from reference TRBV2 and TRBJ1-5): EPEVTQTPSHQVTQMGQEVILRCVPISNHLYFYWYRQILGQKVEFLVSFYNNEISEKSEIFDDQFSVERPDGSNFTLKIRSTKLEDSAMYFCASTADGSNQPQHFGDGTRLSIL.

In nucleotides, the CDR3 is TGCGCCAGCAGCCAAGCGGGTCTGAATACAGATACGCAGTATTTT. Translated: CASSQAGLNTDTQYF. J is TRBJ2-3 and V is TRBV4-1; D is undetermined. CDR3 length equals 15 residues. V shed 1 base and J shed 3 bases, with 11 bases lying between them. Per germline, CDR1 MGHRA and CDR2 YSYEKL.

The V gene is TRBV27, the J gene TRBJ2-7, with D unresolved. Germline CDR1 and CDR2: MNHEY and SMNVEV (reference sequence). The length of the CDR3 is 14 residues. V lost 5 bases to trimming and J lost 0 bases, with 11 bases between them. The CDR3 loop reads CASSRSESSYEQYF. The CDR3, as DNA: TGTGCCAGCAGTAGAAGCGAGAGCTCCTACGAGCAGTACTTC.

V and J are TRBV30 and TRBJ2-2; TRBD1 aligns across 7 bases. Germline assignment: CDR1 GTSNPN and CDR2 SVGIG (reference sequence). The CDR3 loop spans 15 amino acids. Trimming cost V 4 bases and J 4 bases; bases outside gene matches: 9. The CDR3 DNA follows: TGTGCCTGGATTAGCTCGGGACAGCTCACCGGGGAGCTGTTTTTT. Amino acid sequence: CAWISSGQLTGELFF.

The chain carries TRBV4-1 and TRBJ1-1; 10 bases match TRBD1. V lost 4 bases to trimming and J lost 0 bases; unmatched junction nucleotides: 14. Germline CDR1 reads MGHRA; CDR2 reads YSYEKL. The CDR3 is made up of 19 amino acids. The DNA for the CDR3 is TGCGCCAGCAGCCCGCTCCAACTTCGGGACAGGGGCATGAACACTGAAGCTTTCTTT. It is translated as CASSPLQLRDRGMNTEAFF.

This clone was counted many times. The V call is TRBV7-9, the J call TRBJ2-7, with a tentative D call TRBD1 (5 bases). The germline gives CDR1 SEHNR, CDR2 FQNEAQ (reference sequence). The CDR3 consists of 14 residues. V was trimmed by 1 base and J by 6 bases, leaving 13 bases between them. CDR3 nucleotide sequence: TGTGCCAGCAGCTTAGTCATGGGGCTTGGCGAGCAGTACTTC. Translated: CASSLVMGLGEQYF. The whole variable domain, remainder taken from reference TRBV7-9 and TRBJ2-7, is DTGVSQNPRHKITKRGQNVTFRCDPISEHNRLYWYRQTLGQGPEFLTYFQNEAQLEKSRLLSDRFSAERPKGSFSTLEIQRTEQGDSAMYLCASSLVMGLGEQYFGPGTRLTVT.

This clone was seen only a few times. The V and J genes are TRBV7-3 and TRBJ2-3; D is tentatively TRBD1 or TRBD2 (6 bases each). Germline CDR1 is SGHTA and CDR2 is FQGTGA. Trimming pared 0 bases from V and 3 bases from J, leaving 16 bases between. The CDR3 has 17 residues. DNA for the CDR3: TGTGCCAGCAGCTTAACCCCGCTGGGGGGCGGAACAGATACGCAGTATTTT. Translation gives CASSLTPLGGGTDTQYF.

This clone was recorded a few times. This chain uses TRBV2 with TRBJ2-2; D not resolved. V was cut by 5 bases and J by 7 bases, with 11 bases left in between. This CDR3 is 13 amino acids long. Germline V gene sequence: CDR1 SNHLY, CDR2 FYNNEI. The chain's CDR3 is CASSSQLIGELFF. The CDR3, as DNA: TGTGCCAGCAGTTCCCAGCTGATCGGGGAGCTGTTTTTT.

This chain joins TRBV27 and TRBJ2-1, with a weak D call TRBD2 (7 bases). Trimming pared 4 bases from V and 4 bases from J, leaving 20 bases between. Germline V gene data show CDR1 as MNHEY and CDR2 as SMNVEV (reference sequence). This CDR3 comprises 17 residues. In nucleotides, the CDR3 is TGTGCCAGCAGTTGGGGGAGGGCTAGCGGACAGTACAATGAGCAGTTCTTC. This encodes CASSWGRASGQYNEQFF.

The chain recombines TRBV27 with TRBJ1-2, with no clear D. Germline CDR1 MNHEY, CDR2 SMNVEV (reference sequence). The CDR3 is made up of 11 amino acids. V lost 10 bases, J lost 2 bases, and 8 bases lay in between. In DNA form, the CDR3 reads TGTGCCACCGGCGTAAACTATGGCTACACCTTC. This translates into CATGVNYGYTF.

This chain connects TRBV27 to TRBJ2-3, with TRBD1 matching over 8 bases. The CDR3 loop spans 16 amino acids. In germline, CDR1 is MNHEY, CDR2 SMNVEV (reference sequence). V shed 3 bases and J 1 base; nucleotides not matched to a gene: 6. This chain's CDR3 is CASSFLQGGRTDTQYF. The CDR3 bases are TGTGCCAGCAGTTTCCTACAGGGGGGACGCACAGATACGCAGTATTTT.

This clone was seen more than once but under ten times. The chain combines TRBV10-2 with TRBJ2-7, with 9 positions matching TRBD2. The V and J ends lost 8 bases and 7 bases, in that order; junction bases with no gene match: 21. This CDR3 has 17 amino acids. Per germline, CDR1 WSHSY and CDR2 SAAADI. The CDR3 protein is CASSSSGISGRSGEQYF. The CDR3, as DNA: TGCGCCAGCTCCTCGTCGGGAATTAGCGGGAGAAGTGGGGAGCAGTACTTC.

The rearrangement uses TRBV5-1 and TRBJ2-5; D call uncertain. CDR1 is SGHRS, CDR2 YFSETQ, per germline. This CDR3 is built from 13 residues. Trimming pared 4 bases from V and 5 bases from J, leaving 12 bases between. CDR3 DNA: TGCGCCAGCAGCATGGTCACCGGGGAGACCCAGTACTTC. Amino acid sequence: CASSMVTGETQYF.

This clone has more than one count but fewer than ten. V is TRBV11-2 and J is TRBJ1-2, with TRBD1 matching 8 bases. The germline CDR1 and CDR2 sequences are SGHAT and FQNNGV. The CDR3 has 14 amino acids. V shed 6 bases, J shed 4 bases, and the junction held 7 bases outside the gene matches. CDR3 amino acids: CASSWQGAGYGYTF. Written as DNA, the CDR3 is TGTGCCAGCAGTTGGCAGGGGGCTGGCTATGGCTACACCTTC.

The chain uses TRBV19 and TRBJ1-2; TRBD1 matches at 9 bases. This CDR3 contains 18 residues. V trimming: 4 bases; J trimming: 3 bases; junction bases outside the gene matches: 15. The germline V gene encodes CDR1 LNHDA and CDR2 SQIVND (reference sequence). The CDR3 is CASSTSHAPGQGDYGYTF. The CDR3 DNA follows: TGTGCCAGTAGTACTTCCCACGCCCCGGGACAGGGAGACTATGGCTACACCTTC.

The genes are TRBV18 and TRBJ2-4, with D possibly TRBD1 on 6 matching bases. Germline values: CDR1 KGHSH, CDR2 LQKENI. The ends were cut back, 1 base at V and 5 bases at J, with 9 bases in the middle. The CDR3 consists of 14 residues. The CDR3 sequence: CASSPLTGENIQYF. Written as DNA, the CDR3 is TGTGCCAGCTCACCACTGACAGGAGAAAACATTCAGTACTTC. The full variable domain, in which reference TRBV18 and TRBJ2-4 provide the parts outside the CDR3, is NAGVMQNPRHLVRRRGQEARLRCSPMKGHSHVYWYRQLPEEGLKFMVYLQKENIIDESGMPKERFSAEFPKEGPSILRIQQVVRGDSAAYFCASSPLTGENIQYFGAGTRLSVL.

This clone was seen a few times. The DNA for the CDR3 is TGTGCCTGGAAGACTAGCGGGAGGGCCTTGGCCGGGGAGCTGTTTTTT. This translates into CAWKTSGRALAGELFF. J is TRBJ2-2 and V is TRBV30, with 14 bases aligning to TRBD2. The length of the CDR3 is 16 residues. Germline CDR1 and CDR2: GTSNPN and SVGIG (reference sequence). After removal of 4 bases from V and 6 bases from J, the junction contained 7 bases not matched to a gene. The complete variable domain, with remaining parts taken from reference TRBV30 and TRBJ2-2, reads SQTIHQWPATLVQPVGSPLSLECTVEGTSNPNLYWYRQAAGRGLQLLFYSVGIGQISSEVPQNLSASRPQDRQFILSSKKLLLSDSGFYLCAWKTSGRALAGELFFGEGSRLTVL.

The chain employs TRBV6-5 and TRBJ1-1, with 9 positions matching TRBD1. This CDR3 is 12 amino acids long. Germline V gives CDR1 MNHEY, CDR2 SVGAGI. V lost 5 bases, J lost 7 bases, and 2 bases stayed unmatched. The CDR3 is CASSEDRGEAFF. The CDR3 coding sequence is TGTGCCAGCAGTGAGGACAGGGGTGAAGCTTTCTTT.